The 10 T cell receptor beta chains given below trace back to one sample, sequenced in a study of glioma-infiltrating T cells. Using RNA template, CDR3s of TCR alpha and beta were amplified with iRepertoire arm-PCR. TCRdb used MiXCR to reprocess the multiplex PCR reads, holding one entry per CDR3 protein. The data contain about 93,000 distinct CDR3 sequences, about 40% of them singletons. Specimen: glioma tissue, nonneoplastic brain tissue, or PBMCs (not recorded which). The receptor set was obtained from a human donor with low-grade glioma or glioblastoma, undergoing nonglioma brain surgery, or in good health (not recorded which).

This clonotype showed up many times. This chain joins TRBV6-1 and TRBJ1-4, with D possibly matching TRBD1 (6 bases). This CDR3 spans 15 amino acids. Germline CDR1 is MNHNS and CDR2 is SASEGT. V gave up 6 bases and J gave up 4 bases, with 15 bases separating them. The CDR3 DNA reads TGTGCCAGCAGATCCCGGGGGGCGTATAATGAAAAACTGTTTTTT. This encodes CASRSRGAYNEKLFF.

Notes on this clonotype: It may be a read error: a sequence one base away is much more abundant. The chain joins TRBV29-1 to TRBJ1-2; the D is unclear. The germline V gene encodes CDR1 SQVTM and CDR2 ANQGSEA. The CDR3 has 12 residues. The CDR3 coding sequence is TGCAACGTTGAACCAGACAACTATGGCTACACCTTC. Translating it yields CNVEPDNYGYTF.

This clonotype has more than one count but fewer than ten. A much larger clonotype is one base distant, so this may be a read error. V is TRBV29-1 and J is TRBJ1-1; D call uncertain. This CDR3 region has 12 residues. The V end was cut by 8 bases, the J end by 1 base, with 11 bases between. The germline V gene has CDR1 SQVTM and CDR2 ANQGSEA. The DNA for the CDR3 is TGCAGCTTCAGACCGGCGAACACTGAAGCTTTCTTT. Translated: CSFRPANTEAFF.

This clonotype has at least ten counts. The V gene is TRBV6-5, the J gene TRBJ1-1; D unclear. Germline-derived CDR1 and CDR2 are MNHEY and SVGAGI. The CDR3 has 12 amino acids. The V end lost 0 bases, the J end lost 10 bases, and 9 bases lay between the germline ends. CDR3 in DNA: TGTGCCAGCAGTTACTCTGGTGGAGTAGCTTTCTTT. Protein sequence: CASSYSGGVAFF.

The table lists this clonotype with many counts. This chain connects TRBV29-1 to TRBJ1-1, with D tentatively TRBD1 (6 bases). The length of the CDR3 is 13 residues. CDR1 and CDR2 from the germline V gene are SQVTM and ANQGSEA. Trimming removed 7 bases from V and 0 bases from J, with 12 bases in between. Written as DNA, the CDR3 is TGCAGCGCCGCCGCAGGGGTGAACACTGAAGCTTTCTTT. Translating it yields CSAAAGVNTEAFF.

This clonotype was recorded many times. J is TRBJ1-1 and V is TRBV12-3 or TRBV12-4, with 9 bases fitting TRBD1. This CDR3 has 15 amino acids. J gave up 3 bases and V 6 bases, and 8 bases lay outside the gene matches. For the CDR3, the DNA is TGTGCCAGCAGCCCCCGACAGGGGGGAGACACTGAAGCTTTCTTT. Amino acid sequence: CASSPRQGGDTEAFF.

The V and J genes are TRBV11-1 and TRBJ1-1; D call uncertain. CDR3 length: 12 amino acids. Trimming pared 5 bases from V and 5 bases from J, leaving 9 bases between. The V gene's germline CDR1 is SGHAT and CDR2 FQDESV (reference sequence). CDR3 in DNA: TGTGCCAGCAGCCAAGGTGCGACTGAAGCTTTCTTT. Encoded protein: CASSQGATEAFF.

The V and J genes are TRBV20-1 and TRBJ2-5; 13 nucleotides agree with TRBD2. In germline, CDR1 is DFQATT, CDR2 SNEGSKA (reference sequence). This CDR3 is 15 amino acids long. J was trimmed by 6 bases and V by 3 bases; bases with no gene match: 7. The DNA for the CDR3 is TGCAGTGCTAGCTGGACTAGCGGGAGATCAAAGACCCAGTACTTC. Encoded protein: CSASWTSGRSKTQYF.

Concerning this clonotype: The CDR3 ends on some other residue instead of the conserved phenylalanine or tryptophan, so this is likely a read error. The chain combines TRBV4-1 with TRBJ2-7; D is perhaps TRBD2 (5 bases). Germline CDR1 is MGHRA and CDR2 is YSYEKL. V dropped 1 base and J dropped 4 bases, with 17 bases sitting between them. This CDR3 has 16 residues. The CDR3 protein is CASSQVERARSYEQYS. The DNA for the CDR3 is TGCGCCAGCAGCCAAGTTGAGAGGGCCAGATCGTACGAGCAGTACTCC.

The V gene is TRBV28, the J gene TRBJ2-1; 14 bases map to TRBD2. CDR1 MDHEN and CDR2 SYDVKM come from the germline V gene. The V and J ends lost 6 bases and 6 bases, in that order; junction bases with no gene match: 10. The CDR3 contains 17 residues. CDR3: CASSALPGTSGSNEQFF. CDR3 in DNA: TGTGCCAGCAGCGCGTTACCCGGGACTAGCGGGAGCAATGAGCAGTTCTTC.